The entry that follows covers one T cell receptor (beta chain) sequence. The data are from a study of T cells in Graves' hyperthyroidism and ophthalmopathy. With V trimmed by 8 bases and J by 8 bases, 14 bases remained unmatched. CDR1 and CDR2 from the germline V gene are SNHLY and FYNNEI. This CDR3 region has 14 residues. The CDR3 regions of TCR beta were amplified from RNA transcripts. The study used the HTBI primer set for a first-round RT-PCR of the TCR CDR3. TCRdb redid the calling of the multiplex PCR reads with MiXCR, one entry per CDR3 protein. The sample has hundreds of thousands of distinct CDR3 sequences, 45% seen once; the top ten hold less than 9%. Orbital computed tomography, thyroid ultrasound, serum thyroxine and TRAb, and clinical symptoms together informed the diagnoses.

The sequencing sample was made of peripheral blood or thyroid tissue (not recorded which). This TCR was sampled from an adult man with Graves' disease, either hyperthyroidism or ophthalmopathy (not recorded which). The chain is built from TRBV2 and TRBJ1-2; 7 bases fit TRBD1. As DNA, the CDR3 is TGTGCCAGCGGGACAGCAGTGCAGGATCGGGGCTACACCTTC. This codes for CASGTAVQDRGYTF.